The 8 T cell receptor beta chains in this list originate from one sample, sequenced in a study of vaccination and CD4 T cells after COVID-19. An Oncomine TCR Beta short-read assay was used to sequence the DNA from cultured CD4+ T cells. MiXCR, run by TCRdb on the PCR reads, gives a single entry per CDR3 protein. The table shows some 15,000 distinct CDR3 sequences, with over 60% occurring only once. Treatment denoted: roughly 10-day PBMC culture with coronavirus spike peptide pools or control peptides (ViraFEST assay). The antigens these receptors bind are not known. Material: CD4+ T cells from blood, cultured in vitro. All receptors derive from a human donor who had recovered from COVID-19.

The chain joins TRBV19 to TRBJ1-6; D unclear. The CDR3 runs to 12 residues. V lost 0 bases, J lost 12 bases, and 6 bases lay in between. Germline loops: CDR1 LNHDA, CDR2 SQIVND (reference sequence). The CDR3 reads CASSIEGEPLHF. The CDR3 nucleotides are TGTGCCAGTAGTATAGAGGGTGAACCCCTCCACTTT.

The chain couples TRBV7-2 to TRBJ2-3; TRBD2 aligns across 9 bases. V was clipped by 3 bases and J by 5 bases; unmatched bases: 18. Germline V gives CDR1 SGHTA, CDR2 FQGNSA. CDR3 length equals 19 residues. This CDR3 reads CASSFVYGGRALQGDTQYF. CDR3 in DNA: TGTGCCAGCAGCTTCGTGTATGGCGGGAGGGCCCTACAGGGAGATACGCAGTATTTT.

The chain combines TRBV7-8 with TRBJ2-1; 13 bases are a match to TRBD2. CDR1 is SGHVS, CDR2 FQNEAQ, per germline. This CDR3 is built from 17 residues. The ends lost 1 base at V and 9 bases at J; junction bases unmatched: 9. This chain's CDR3 is CASSLVTGTSGIVEQFF. The CDR3, as DNA: TGTGCCAGCAGCTTAGTAACCGGGACTAGCGGGATTGTTGAGCAGTTCTTC.

The chain links TRBV7-2 to TRBJ1-6; no definite D call. Deletions cut 6 bases from V and 4 bases from J, with 16 bases between. The CDR3 extends over 16 amino acids. Per the germline V gene, CDR1 is SGHTA and CDR2 is FQGNSA. The CDR3 DNA follows: TGTGCCAGCAGACCCGCACGAGGGTCTTATAATTCACCCCTCCACTTT. It codes for CASRPARGSYNSPLHF.

The chain carries TRBV5-8 and TRBJ2-5, with unresolved D. V was clipped by 4 bases and J by 1 base, with 11 bases between them. CDR1 SGHTS and CDR2 YDEGEE come from the germline V gene. This CDR3 spans 14 amino acids. CDR3: CASSTGRTQETQYF. The CDR3, as DNA: TGTGCCAGCAGCACCGGACGGACCCAAGAGACCCAGTACTTC. The variable domain in full, completed from reference TRBV5-8 and TRBJ2-5, reads EAGVTQSPTHLIKTRGQQATLRCSPISGHTSVYWYQQALGLGLQFLLWYDEGEERNRGNFPPRFSGRQFPNYSSELNVNALELEDSALYLCASSTGRTQETQYFGPGTRLLVL.

The rearrangement joins TRBV27 to TRBJ1-1; D might be TRBD1 (6 bases). Germline V gene data show CDR1 as MNHEY and CDR2 as SMNVEV (reference sequence). V lost 8 bases to trimming and J lost 0 bases, with 13 bases between them. The CDR3 has 14 amino acids. CDR3: CASGMGGLNTEAFF. The CDR3 DNA is TGTGCCAGCGGGATGGGGGGCTTGAACACTGAAGCTTTCTTT.

This chain links TRBV7-2 with TRBJ2-3; D ambiguous. The V end was cut by 5 bases, the J end by 3 bases, with 6 bases between. This CDR3 is built from 12 residues. Germline V gene data show CDR1 as SGHTA and CDR2 as FQGNSA. The CDR3: CASSTYTDTQYF. As DNA, the CDR3 is TGTGCCAGCAGCACGTATACAGATACGCAGTATTTT. Variable domain in full (rest from reference TRBV7-2 and TRBJ2-3): GAGVSQSPSNKVTEKGKDVELRCDPISGHTALYWYRQSLGQGLEFLIYFQGNSAPDKSGLPSDRFSAERTGGSVSTLTIQRTQQEDSAVYLCASSTYTDTQYFGPGTRLTVL.

The CDR3 protein is CASSPGQGARYTQYF. CDR3 nucleotide sequence: TGTGCCAGCAGCCCGGGACAGGGGGCGCGATATACGCAGTATTTT. The genes are TRBV6-1 and TRBJ2-3, with 12 bases fitting TRBD1. Losses at the gene ends were 6 bases for V and 7 bases for J; bases not matched to a gene: 8. Per germline, CDR1 MNHNS and CDR2 SASEGT. The CDR3 loop spans 15 amino acids.